This TCR beta chain was recovered during a study of T cells in Graves' hyperthyroidism and ophthalmopathy. The TCR beta CDR3 regions underwent amplification using RNA transcripts as the source. The TCR CDR3 first-round RT-PCR relied on the HTBI primer set. One entry per CDR3 protein results from TCRdb running MiXCR on the multiplex PCR reads. The repertoire includes about 320,000 distinct CDR3 sequences, about 15% of them detected once, and around 35% sits in the top ten. PBMCs stemmed from 10 ml fresh peripheral blood. V was trimmed by 6 bases and J by 1 base, leaving 9 bases between them. The germline CDR1 and CDR2 sequences are SGHTA and FQGNSA. The CDR3 is made up of 13 amino acids. This clonotype was picked up many times.

The TCR was taken from a young man with Graves' hyperthyroidism. Sequences were obtained from blood. The rearrangement joins TRBV7-2 to TRBJ1-1; the D gene is possibly TRBD1 (6 bases). The CDR3 here is CASRQQGNTEAFF. The CDR3 nucleotides are TGTGCCAGCAGACAACAGGGGAACACTGAAGCTTTCTTT.